This T cell receptor (beta chain) was profiled in a study of glioma-infiltrating T cells after dendritic cell vaccination. Study-wide background: Patients received three intradermal dendritic cell vaccine injections at biweekly intervals. Regarding the study as a whole: Survival was not directly related to TCR clonality in these patients.

On this clone: Its target is unknown.

Up to 2 ug genomic DNA was used for TCRB CDR3 amplification. TCRdb's copy holds only in-frame clones and misses some; the assay was immunoSEQ multiplex PCR. The sample has more than 95,000 clones, over 80% seen once. Time point defined: after dendritic cell vaccination, including at tumor progression/relapse. Patients had residual fresh-frozen tumor tissue and more than two years of survival data. CDR3 length: 15 residues. Deletions cut 5 bases from V and 0 bases from J, with 11 bases between. Germline V gene lookup returns CDR1 SGHTA and CDR2 FQGNSA. The source was blood, collected after dendritic cell vaccination. The V gene is TRBV7-2, the J gene TRBJ1-3, with D possibly being TRBD1 (6 bases). This TCR was sampled from a human donor with glioblastoma. The CDR3 sequence is CASSLDRYSGNTIYF. The CDR3 DNA follows: TGTGCCAGCAGCCTGGACAGATACTCTGGAAACACCATATATTTT.